The 21 T cell receptor beta chains below were found in one sample sequenced in a study of blood T cell repertoires in COVID-19. This table comes from immunoSEQ multiplex PCR, and its TCRdb copy is limited to in-frame clones, with some not included. The sample records roughly 310,000 clones, about nine tenths being singletons. Sequences were obtained from PBMCs or T cells enriched from blood (not recorded which). The receptors shown here come from a man in his 60s who had recovered from COVID-19.

The CDR3 reads CAWSATRGEKLFF. The CDR3 region has the DNA TGTGCCTGGAGTGCGACGCGCGGCGAAAAACTGTTTTTT. This chain links TRBV30 with TRBJ1-4, with D unresolved. The CDR3 has 13 amino acids. CDR1 is GTSNPN and CDR2 is SVGIG in the germline V gene (reference sequence). The V end lost 1 base, the J end lost 8 bases, and 11 bases lay between the germline ends.

V usage is TRBV9 and J usage is TRBJ2-3, with D possibly being TRBD2 (6 bases). CDR3 size: 17 residues. The germline gives CDR1 SGDLS, CDR2 YYNGEE. The V end was cut by 0 bases, the J end by 1 base, with 15 bases between. The CDR3 is CASSVASGGARTDTQYF. The CDR3 DNA reads TGTGCCAGCAGCGTAGCTTCTGGAGGGGCTCGCACAGATACGCAGTATTTT.

The chain has TRBV19 and TRBJ2-5; 13 nucleotides match TRBD2. CDR3 size: 17 residues. Germline V lookup: CDR1 LNHDA, CDR2 SQIVND (reference sequence). The junction had 9 bases not matched to a gene; V was cut back by 4 bases and J by 4 bases. CDR3 coding DNA: TGTGCCAGTAGTACTACGAGACTAGCGGGGGGAGGAGAGACCCAGTACTTC. It codes for CASSTTRLAGGGETQYF.

The genes are TRBV7-2 and TRBJ2-7; 10 nucleotides align to TRBD2. V lost 5 bases, J lost 6 bases, and 7 bases stayed unmatched. The CDR3 sequence is 14 residues long. Germline assignment: CDR1 SGHTA and CDR2 FQGNSA. CDR3 residues: CASSPSGGAIEQYF. CDR3 nucleotides: TGTGCCAGCAGCCCAAGCGGGGGGGCCATCGAGCAGTACTTC.

The chain couples TRBV5-4 to TRBJ2-3; no clear D gene. CDR3 length: 14 amino acids. Trimming stripped 3 bases from V and 3 bases from J, with 11 bases between. Germline CDR1 and CDR2: SGHNT and YYREEE (reference sequence). In nucleotides, the CDR3 is TGTGCCAGCAGCTCAATCACGGGTACAGATACGCAGTATTTT. This gives the protein CASSSITGTDTQYF.

The rearrangement joins TRBV24-1 to TRBJ1-2; tentative D call: TRBD1 (6 bases). The CDR3 sequence is 16 residues long. Trimming took off 4 bases at V and 4 bases at J, with 18 bases between the two ends. From germline, CDR1 is KGHDR and CDR2 SFDVKD. The CDR3 nucleotides read TGTGCCACCAGTGACCCCCGGACAGAGAGCATCTATGGCTACACCTTC. It translates to CATSDPRTESIYGYTF.

This clone was seen a few times. The V call is TRBV5-1, the J call TRBJ2-7; no firm D call. Trimming stripped 0 bases from V and 6 bases from J, with 13 bases between. Looked up from germline, CDR1 is SGHRS and CDR2 is YFSETQ. This CDR3 comprises 14 residues. CDR3 nucleotides: TGCGCCAGCAGCTTGGCCGGTTTGGTCGGCGAGCAGTACTTC. Protein sequence: CASSLAGLVGEQYF.

The chain recombines TRBV16 with TRBJ1-2, with D tentatively TRBD1 (5 bases). CDR1 and CDR2 from the germline V gene are KGHSY and FQNENV. The V end lost 3 bases, the J end lost 6 bases, and 17 bases lay between the germline ends. The CDR3 contains 15 residues. CDR3 coding DNA: TGTGCCAGCAGCCAGTTAGGGGTGGCTCGAAATGGCTACACCTTC. This gives the protein CASSQLGVARNGYTF.

This chain connects TRBV5-4 to TRBJ1-1, with unresolved D. The germline V gene encodes CDR1 SGHNT and CDR2 YYREEE (reference sequence). This CDR3 region has 13 residues. The germline V and J ends were trimmed by 5 bases and 6 bases, with 14 bases remaining between them. This CDR3 reads CASSPDRDPEAFF. CDR3 nucleotide sequence: TGTGCCAGCAGTCCCGACCGGGATCCTGAAGCTTTCTTT.

The genes are TRBV5-1 and TRBJ1-5; TRBD1 agrees at 12 bases. Germline V CDR1 and CDR2: SGHRS, YFSETQ. Unmatched junction bases numbered 6, after V lost 5 bases and J lost 6 bases. This CDR3 is built from 15 residues. CDR3 residues: CASSSGTGGTQPQHF. The DNA for the CDR3 is TGCGCCAGCAGTTCCGGGACAGGGGGCACTCAGCCCCAGCATTTT.

The rearrangement joins TRBV5-1 to TRBJ1-5, with TRBD1 as a possible D gene (6 bases). Germline values: CDR1 SGHRS, CDR2 YFSETQ. There are 16 residues in the CDR3. V lost 4 bases, J lost 1 base, and 15 bases lay in between. The CDR3 DNA sequence: TGCGCCAGCAGCCCGGGTGGGGGCGCGAGCAATCAGCCCCAGCATTTT. Amino acids: CASSPGGGASNQPQHF.

This clone was counted only a few times. The rearrangement joins TRBV29-1 to TRBJ1-1, with D unresolved. Trimming pared 7 bases from V and 6 bases from J, leaving 12 bases between. The germline gives CDR1 SQVTM, CDR2 ANQGSEA. The CDR3 runs to 11 residues. The CDR3 spells CSAINAAEAFF. The CDR3 region has the DNA TGCAGCGCTATTAATGCGGCTGAAGCTTTCTTT. The variable domain in full, with the rest retrieved from reference TRBV29-1 and TRBJ1-1, is SAVISQKPSRDICQRGTSLTIQCQVDSQVTMMFWYRQQPGQSLTLIATANQGSEATYESGFVIDKFPISRPNLTFSTLTVSNMSPEDSSIYLCSAINAAEAFFGQGTRLTVV.

This chain uses TRBV7-2 with TRBJ2-7, with TRBD1 matching over 9 bases. The V gene's germline CDR1 is SGHTA and CDR2 FQGNSA. The length of the CDR3 is 15 residues. Losses at the gene ends were 7 bases for V and 7 bases for J; bases not matched to a gene: 14. The CDR3 reads CASTSRRDRVEEQYF. The CDR3 DNA reads as TGTGCCAGCACGTCGCGTAGGGACAGGGTGGAGGAGCAGTACTTC.

The chain uses TRBV30 and TRBJ1-3; 9 nucleotides line up with TRBD1. The trim removed 5 bases at V and 8 bases at J, leaving 7 bases unmatched. In germline, CDR1 is GTSNPN, CDR2 SVGIG (reference sequence). This CDR3 contains 13 residues. CDR3 sequence reads: CAWGTGNGYTIYF. DNA of the CDR3: TGTGCCTGGGGGACAGGGAACGGGTACACCATATATTTT. The variable domain in full, completed from reference TRBV30 and TRBJ1-3, reads SQTIHQWPATLVQPVGSPLSLECTVEGTSNPNLYWYRQAAGRGLQLLFYSVGIGQISSEVPQNLSASRPQDRQFILSSKKLLLSDSGFYLCAWGTGNGYTIYFGEGSWLTVV.

The rearrangement uses TRBV15 and TRBJ2-1; 9 positions agree with TRBD2. CDR1 is LNHNV, CDR2 YYDKDF, per germline (reference sequence). The V segment lost 3 bases and the J segment 2 bases; nucleotides outside the gene matches: 2. CDR3 size: 15 residues. The CDR3 DNA is TGTGCCACCAGCAGGGCTAGCGGGGCCTACAATGAGCAGTTCTTC. Protein sequence: CATSRASGAYNEQFF.

This chain connects TRBV4-3 to TRBJ2-2; D not certain. Germline CDR1 and CDR2: LGHNA and YSLEER. This CDR3 has 13 residues. The germline V and J ends were trimmed by 1 base and 4 bases, with 4 bases remaining between them. The CDR3 nucleotides read TGCGCCAGCAGCCAAGCCCGCACCGGGGAGCTGTTTTTT. Its protein is CASSQARTGELFF.

CDR3 sequence reads: CASSIGTDNSPLHF. CDR3 sequence (DNA): TGTGCCAGTAGTATAGGGACAGACAACTCACCCCTCCACTTT. The chain joins TRBV19 to TRBJ1-6, with D perhaps TRBD1 (6 bases). There are 14 residues in the CDR3. Germline values: CDR1 LNHDA, CDR2 SQIVND (reference sequence). Trimming cost V 1 base and J 10 bases, with 11 bases left between them.

V and J are TRBV6-1 and TRBJ1-2; D possibly corresponds to TRBD1 (5 bases). Germline V gives CDR1 MNHNS, CDR2 SASEGT. V was trimmed by 3 bases and J by 4 bases, leaving 9 bases between them. The CDR3 has 13 amino acids. CDR3 amino acids: CASSEGGAYGYTF. The CDR3 nucleotides read TGTGCCAGCAGTGAGGGGGGTGCCTATGGCTACACCTTC.

In nucleotides, the CDR3 is TGCGCCAGCAGCCCGACGCAGGCTGCCCTCGAGCAGTACTTC. Its protein product is CASSPTQAALEQYF. The genes are TRBV5-1 and TRBJ2-7; D is undetermined. V was pared by 4 bases and J by 6 bases, with 17 bases between. The CDR3 sequence is 14 residues long. Germline lookup yields CDR1 SGHRS and CDR2 YFSETQ.

This chain connects TRBV7-2 to TRBJ1-6; unclear D gene. Per the germline V gene, CDR1 is SGHTA and CDR2 is FQGNSA. Trimming shortened V by 6 bases and J by 3 bases, and 9 bases separated the two germline ends. This CDR3 has 14 residues. The CDR3 bases are TGTGCCAGCAGGTTGCGCGGCTATAATTCACCCCTCCACTTT. This codes for CASRLRGYNSPLHF.

J is TRBJ2-7 and V is TRBV5-1, with D possibly being TRBD1 (6 bases). This CDR3 spans 14 amino acids. Trimming removed 5 bases at V and 5 bases at J, with 17 bases between. Germline values: CDR1 SGHRS, CDR2 YFSETQ. The CDR3 loop is CASRPGQKIHEQYF. Written as DNA, the CDR3 is TGCGCCAGCAGACCGGGACAAAAAATCCACGAGCAGTACTTC.